This T cell receptor beta chain is from a study of T cells in Graves' hyperthyroidism and ophthalmopathy. To note about this clonotype: The antigen is undetermined.

There were TCR beta CDR3 regions amplified from RNA transcripts. First-round RT-PCR of the TCR CDR3 relied on the HTBI primer set. TCRdb analysed the multiplex PCR reads with MiXCR anew, one entry per CDR3 protein. Here the sample spans approximately 360,000 distinct CDR3 sequences, about 25% being singletons. Overall study results and limits: Ophthalmopathy, which appeared later, was predicted by the model a median 6.5 months before onset. The authors' 13 V-J model separated ophthalmopathy from stable hyperthyroidism.

Uncontrolled infection, other autoimmune disease, pregnancy or lactation barred patients from enrollment. The receptor comes from a man over 45 with Graves' hyperthyroidism. The specimen was blood.

The CDR3 region has the DNA TGCAGTGCTAGAGGGCCCGGCAGGGGGAAAACTGAAGCTTTCTTT. Translating gives CSARGPGRGKTEAFF. The chain recombines TRBV20-1 with TRBJ1-1; the match to TRBD1 covers 7 bases. The CDR3 consists of 15 residues. Germline CDR1 reads DFQATT; CDR2 reads SNEGSKA (reference sequence). The ends lost 1 base at V and 5 bases at J; junction bases unmatched: 10.